This T cell receptor beta chain was obtained from a study of tumor and adjacent non-tumor tissue in lung cancer (dated by TCRdb to 2016 to 2019). A note on the overall study: Patients with adenocarcinoma (approximately 13), squamous cell carcinoma (2) and small cell lung cancer (1) were included in the cohort. For each patient, one tumor sample and one normal lung sample were taken, giving some 33 paired specimens that underwent TCRbeta CDR3 sequencing. Sequencing generated a total of around 120 million productive TCRbeta reads, averaging approximately 4 million reads per sample. The study compared bulk TCRbeta repertoires from lung tumor tissue and matched distant non-tumor lung tissue of some 14 lung cancer patients. The 15 enrolled patients, of whom around 10 were men and 5 were women, were aged about 30 to 85 years and were diagnosed with TNM stage I to III disease. Overall study results and their limits: The cohort had only approximately 15 patients, and the authors noted that larger samples and more detailed clinical data are needed. Peripheral blood was not sequenced, so blood TCRbeta repertoires in these lung cancer patients were not examined. Neither the sequencing platform nor unique molecular identifiers are mentioned in the methods. Younger patients had significantly higher TCR diversity, and higher tumor TCR diversity was associated with shorter overall and disease-free survival. Tumor tissue showed significantly greater TCR diversity (inverse Simpson) than normal lung tissue (roughly 430 vs 170, P = 0.0075, Mann-Whitney U test). The top 100 clones accounted for a significantly larger cumulative portion of the repertoire in normal lung than in tumor tissue.

Sequences LGHNA (CDR1) and YSLEER (CDR2) are obtained from the germline V gene. CDR3 length: 20 amino acids, cysteine to phenylalanine. Only the CDR3 DNA stays, 60 bases, in frame from base 1. For this clonotype: Its binding antigen is unknown. A read error may produce the germline difference seen at one junction end.

Receptor amplification or capture employed multiplex PCR. The sequencer listed for this sample is Illumina HiSeq 2500. TCRbeta libraries were constructed through three rounds of nested PCR with primers (Table S4) according to protocols modified from ARM-PCR. PCR products of 200-500 bp were gel-excised and purified with the QIAquick gel extraction kit before sequencing. The paper's processing steps were these. Reads were cleaned using Trimmomatic, were merged into complete CDR3 sequences using FLASH, and were assigned to V(D)J germline segments using MiTCR. VDJtools was used to compute clonal diversity as the inverse Simpson's index. In-frame sequences without a premature stop codon were defined as productive reads. Clones were called with MiXCR by TCRdb after fastp trimmed the public reads at Q25, and only in-frame beta chains were retained. All rows with the same CDR3 protein become a single entry with the most common DNA and genes. The V and J calls, along with clone size, are taken from TCRdb and not from the paper's own processing. The sample table shows around 99,000 distinct CDR3 sequences, and roughly three fifths are seen once. Around 20% of the sample rests with the top ten.

RNA was extracted from bulk unsorted tissue and checked for quality with a NanoDrop ND-1000 and an Agilent 2100. Distant non-tumor tissue taken more than 3 cm from the tumor edge was used as the normal lung sample. Newly diagnosed lung cancer patients without prior chemotherapy who had been admitted for thoracic surgery in China between August and November 2014 were enrolled as donors. Patients who had received previous radiotherapy or chemotherapy, or who had another concurrent cancer, were excluded from the study. Surgical tissue pieces of about 1-2.1 cm3 were preserved in RNAlater solution and were kept at -80 degrees C until use.

The V gene is TRBV4-3 and the J gene is TRBJ2-4; the best D guess is TRBD1, with 6 bases matching. This receptor was identified in a man between 60 and 70 years old with non-small cell lung cancer. The sample was distant non-tumor lung tissue. The sequenced DNA is TGTGCCAGCAGCCAAGATCAGGAGTTAGCAGGGGTGGGGGCCAAAAACATTCAGTACTTC. Its protein reads: CASSQDQELAGVGAKNIQYF.